This record concerns one T cell receptor beta chain sequence. Its target is not known. These data belong to a study of OX40 agonist ivuxolimab in advanced cancers. Study context: Ivuxolimab is a fully human IgG2 antibody that activates OX40 (CD134). General study points: More expanded clones were found, on average, in CD8+ than in CD4+ T cells. Researchers did not determine the expanded peripheral T cells' antigen specificity.

TCRdb's table, derived via immunoSEQ multiplex PCR, lists solely in-frame clones and lacks some. The sample shows tens of thousands of clones, roughly 90% of them seen only once. Trimming cost V 4 bases and J 3 bases; bases outside gene matches: 3. The length of the CDR3 is 14 residues. CDR1 SEHNR and CDR2 FQNEAQ come from the germline V gene (reference sequence). This clonotype was obtained from an adult with an advanced solid tumor such as melanoma, head and neck, liver or kidney cancer. V and J are TRBV7-9 and TRBJ1-3; 7 bases agree with TRBD1. Sequencing was performed on CD4+ or CD8+ T cells sorted from blood, taken in a trial of the OX40 agonist ivuxolimab. CDR3 loop: CASSSTGVGNTIYF. CDR3 DNA sequence: TGTGCCAGCAGCTCCACAGGGGTTGGAAACACCATATATTTT. Filled out from reference TRBV7-9 and TRBJ1-3, the complete variable domain reads DTGVSQNPRHKITKRGQNVTFRCDPISEHNRLYWYRQTLGQGPEFLTYFQNEAQLEKSRLLSDRFSAERPKGSFSTLEIQRTEQGDSAMYLCASSSTGVGNTIYFGEGSWLTVV.